Below, 18 T cell receptor beta chains from the same sample are listed, as sequenced in a study of T cell repertoires in cytomegalovirus infection. Their specific antigens are unknown. TCRdb ran MiXCR on the reads and lists one entry per CDR3 protein. The sample contains some 900,000 distinct CDR3 sequences, approximately 32% of which appear only once. The starting material was cultured CD8+ T cells from PBMCs, obtained from culture after CMV antigen stimulation. All receptors come from a human donor in good health (CMV status not recorded). Some clones in this sample may be carry-over from other donors' samples.

About this clonotype itself: The CDR3 ends on some other residue instead of the conserved phenylalanine or tryptophan, so this is likely a read error. The CDR3 DNA reads as TGTGCCAGTATTAACAGGCGAGCTGAAGCTTTCCTT. This gives the protein CASINRRAEAFL. The chain joins TRBV19 to TRBJ1-1; D possibly corresponds to TRBD1 (5 bases). The CDR3 totals 12 residues. V shed 7 bases and J shed 6 bases, with 12 bases lying between them. From germline, CDR1 is LNHDA and CDR2 SQIVND (reference sequence).

The chain employs TRBV7-4 and TRBJ1-6; possibly TRBD1 for D (5 bases). V gave up 2 bases and J gave up 7 bases, with 12 bases separating them. Germline V gene sequence: CDR1 SGHVT, CDR2 SQSDAQ. This CDR3 is 15 amino acids long. CDR3 sequence: CASSLISGQNSPLHF. DNA for the CDR3: TGTGCCAGCAGCTTAATATCAGGGCAGAATTCACCCCTCCACTTT.

This clonotype was seen a few times. V gene TRBV5-8 combines with J gene TRBJ1-2; no clear D gene. Per the germline V gene, CDR1 is SGHTS and CDR2 is YDEGEE. The CDR3 runs to 13 residues. V was shortened by 4 bases and J by 2 bases, with 9 bases between the two germline ends. The CDR3 here is CASSMTTNYGYTF. CDR3 nucleotides: TGTGCCAGCAGCATGACAACGAACTATGGCTACACCTTC.

The chain combines TRBV14 with TRBJ2-7; tentative D call: TRBD2 (5 bases). The CDR3 has 14 amino acids. CDR1 and CDR2 from the germline V gene are SGHDN and FVKESK. The germline V and J ends were trimmed by 4 bases and 2 bases, with 12 bases remaining between them. The CDR3 DNA reads as TGTGCCAGCAGCCCCGCGGGCTTTACCTACGAGCAGTACTTC. The encoded protein is CASSPAGFTYEQYF.

This clonotype was recorded a few times. This chain links TRBV4-3 with TRBJ1-2; D possibly corresponds to TRBD1 (6 bases). There are 15 residues in the CDR3. The V gene's germline CDR1 is LGHNA and CDR2 YSLEER. The V gene lost 1 base and the J gene lost 3 bases, with 12 bases spanning the gap. CDR3 sequence (DNA): TGCGCCAGCAGCCAAGCAAGGGGGGACCACTATGGCTACACCTTC. It codes for CASSQARGDHYGYTF.

This clonotype was observed a few times. This rearrangement joins TRBV27 to TRBJ1-1; D remains unclear. The CDR3 is 15 amino acids. The ends were cut back, 4 bases at V and 4 bases at J, with 16 bases in the middle. Germline loops: CDR1 MNHEY, CDR2 SMNVEV (reference sequence). The CDR3 here is CASSYAPRFRTEAFF. CDR3 DNA: TGTGCCAGCAGTTATGCCCCCAGGTTCCGCACTGAAGCTTTCTTT.

This clonotype was observed a few times. This chain uses TRBV10-3 with TRBJ2-5, with unresolved D. Germline lookup yields CDR1 ENHRY and CDR2 SYGVKD. CDR3 length equals 15 residues. The V and J ends lost 2 bases and 2 bases respectively, with 12 bases between them. The CDR3 DNA reads TGTGCCATCAGTGAGCCTCAGGTTGGGCAAGAGACCCAGTACTTC. Translated, it gives CAISEPQVGQETQYF.

The chain combines TRBV4-1 with TRBJ2-2; D not certain. The CDR3 loop spans 14 amino acids. The V and J ends lost 2 bases and 6 bases respectively, with 10 bases between them. Germline V gene sequence: CDR1 MGHRA, CDR2 YSYEKL. The CDR3: CASSQTLLAGELFF. The CDR3 DNA reads TGCGCCAGCAGCCAAACCCTGCTAGCCGGGGAGCTGTTTTTT.

The chain uses TRBV16 and TRBJ1-2, with D perhaps matching TRBD1 (6 bases). The CDR3 runs 14 residues. V lost 3 bases and J lost 6, with 14 bases in between. Per germline, CDR1 KGHSY and CDR2 FQNENV. CDR3 sequence reads: CASSQKAGGHGYTF. In nucleotides, the CDR3 is TGTGCCAGCAGCCAGAAGGCCGGGGGCCATGGCTACACCTTC.

This clonotype has just a few counts. The V gene is TRBV11-3, the J gene TRBJ2-1, with 8 nucleotides matching TRBD2. CDR3 length equals 16 residues. J gave up 4 bases and V 4 bases, and 9 bases lay outside the gene matches. The V gene's germline CDR1 is SGHNT and CDR2 YENEEA. The CDR3: CASSSGASGRYNEQFF. CDR3 in DNA: TGTGCCAGCAGCTCTGGGGCTAGCGGGCGGTACAATGAGCAGTTCTTC.

The V and J genes are TRBV5-8 and TRBJ2-7; unclear D gene. Germline CDR1 SGHTS, CDR2 YDEGEE. This CDR3 has 14 residues. V was trimmed by 1 base and J by 5 bases, leaving 13 bases between them. The CDR3 bases are TGTGCCAGCAGCTTGATCACGGCCTGGGACGAGCAGTACTTC. Translating gives CASSLITAWDEQYF.

This clonotype has more than one count but fewer than ten. In DNA form, the CDR3 reads TGTGCCAGCAGTTTGGCCCTCTATGGCAATCAGCCCCAGCATTTT. The encoded protein is CASSLALYGNQPQHF. The chain couples TRBV12-3 or TRBV12-4 to TRBJ1-5; D is ambiguous. The CDR3 covers 15 residues. The V and J ends lost 3 bases and 2 bases respectively, with 11 bases between them.

The count of this clonotype is one. The rearrangement links TRBV29-1 to TRBJ2-2, with 7 bases lining up with TRBD1. After removal of 6 bases from V and 7 bases from J, the junction contained 8 bases not matched to a gene. There are 13 residues in the CDR3. Germline V gene lookup returns CDR1 SQVTM and CDR2 ANQGSEA. The CDR3 region has the DNA TGCAGCGTGGTTACAGGGGATTACGGGGAGCTGTTTTTT. Translation: CSVVTGDYGELFF.

The rearrangement joins TRBV18 to TRBJ2-1; 11 bases line up with TRBD2. CDR3 length: 16 residues. Germline lookup yields CDR1 KGHSH and CDR2 LQKENI. Losses at the gene ends were 6 bases for V and 4 bases for J; bases not matched to a gene: 8. The CDR3 region has the DNA TGTGCCAGCTCTCGCGGCGGGACTAGCGGTTACAATGAGCAGTTCTTC. Encoded protein: CASSRGGTSGYNEQFF.

V and J are TRBV28 and TRBJ2-7; D gene unclear. The V end was cut by 2 bases, the J end by 3 bases, with 5 bases between. Germline V lookup: CDR1 MDHEN, CDR2 SYDVKM. CDR3 length: 12 amino acids. The CDR3 DNA reads as TGTGCCAGCAGTTTACGGCGCTACGAGCAGTACGTC. Its translation is CASSLRRYEQYV.

A few counts support this clonotype. The chain combines TRBV11-2 with TRBJ2-7; D tentatively reads TRBD1 or TRBD2 (8 bases each). Between the trimmed V and J ends, which lost 5 bases and 5 bases, there was a span of 19 bases. CDR1 is SGHAT, CDR2 FQNNGV, per germline. CDR3 length: 15 residues. CDR3 sequence reads: CASSEDRAGGHEQYF. The CDR3 nucleotides are TGTGCCAGCAGCGAGGACAGGGCGGGAGGCCACGAGCAGTACTTC.

This clonotype was seen a handful of times. The rearrangement joins TRBV7-9 to TRBJ2-5, with D perhaps TRBD1 (5 bases). There are 13 residues in the CDR3. Germline V gene lookup returns CDR1 SEHNR and CDR2 FQNEAQ (reference sequence). The V end was cut by 0 bases, the J end by 9 bases, with 11 bases between. The CDR3 DNA is TGTGCCAGCAGCTTAGCCGGACCCAGGGCCCAGTACTTC. It encodes CASSLAGPRAQYF.

A few counts support this clonotype. V gene TRBV7-8 combines with J gene TRBJ2-4; TRBD2 might be the D (7 bases). CDR1 and CDR2 from the germline V gene are SGHVS and FQNEAQ. The CDR3 length is 16 residues. Deletions cut 5 bases from V and 8 bases from J, with 22 bases between. The CDR3: CASSPQEGEGGDIQYF. The CDR3, as DNA: TGTGCCAGCAGCCCCCAGGAGGGGGAGGGTGGGGACATTCAGTACTTC.